This entry lists 8 T cell receptor beta chains sequenced from one sample in a study of blood T cell repertoires in COVID-19 (TCRdb year 2020). The method behind the library was the immunoSEQ multiplex PCR assay. The clones in this table, taken by TCRdb from immuneACCESS, are in-frame only. Not every clone is retained; where verified, under half of the shortfall comes from an unresolved V gene, and the cause of the rest is unknown. This sample holds roughly 65,000 clones; 70% to 85% were observed only once. The top ten constitute roughly 41% of the sample. The sample taken for sequencing was peripheral blood. These TCRs come from a human donor in a cohort sampled during active COVID-19.

V gene TRBV25-1 combines with J gene TRBJ1-3; D is uncertain. Trimming left V 5 bases short and J 12 bases short, with 14 bases between. CDR1 MGHDK and CDR2 SYGVNS come from the germline V gene. The CDR3 is 12 residues long. CDR3 coding DNA: TGTGCCAGCAGTATCCCGACGGGATTCATATATTTT. It encodes CASSIPTGFIYF.

This chain uses TRBV12-3 or TRBV12-4 with TRBJ1-1; 7 nucleotides align to TRBD1. The trim removed 2 bases at V and 12 bases at J, leaving 6 bases unmatched. The CDR3 covers 12 residues. In nucleotides, the CDR3 is TGTGCCAGCAGTTTAAAGGGGGCCGGAACTTTCTTT. Translated, it gives CASSLKGAGTFF.

The chain recombines TRBV3-1 (or the pseudogene TRBV3-2) with TRBJ1-2; weak D call: TRBD1 (6 bases). Trimming stripped 3 bases from V and 4 bases from J, with 9 bases between. This CDR3 is built from 13 residues. From germline, CDR1 is LGHDT and CDR2 YNNKEL (reference sequence). The CDR3 reads CASSQDRLYGYTF. For the CDR3, the DNA is TGTGCCAGCAGCCAGGACAGACTCTATGGCTACACCTTC.

The chain couples TRBV5-1 to TRBJ2-4; 8 positions match TRBD1. CDR1 is SGHRS, CDR2 YFSETQ, per germline. There are 14 residues in the CDR3. V lost 4 bases, J lost 6 bases, and 6 bases stayed unmatched. The CDR3 spells CASSPGTGGNIQYF. CDR3 sequence (DNA): TGCGCCAGCAGCCCCGGGACAGGCGGAAACATTCAGTACTTC.

The genes are TRBV5-1 and TRBJ1-2, with 8 bases matching TRBD1. Germline V gives CDR1 SGHRS, CDR2 YFSETQ. V shed 3 bases, J shed 3 bases, and the junction held 4 bases outside the gene matches. The CDR3 consists of 14 residues. DNA for the CDR3: TGCGCCAGCAGCTCAGGGGGCGGTGACTATGGCTACACCTTC. Translating gives CASSSGGGDYGYTF.

V usage is TRBV6-5 and J usage is TRBJ1-5, with D tentatively TRBD1 (5 bases). The CDR3 totals 13 residues. Germline CDR1 is MNHEY and CDR2 is SVGAGI. Trimming took 7 bases from V and 2 from J, leaving 9 bases between them. The CDR3 loop reads CASISGGNQPQHF. CDR3 coding DNA: TGTGCCAGCATCTCGGGGGGCAATCAGCCCCAGCATTTT.

The V gene is TRBV19, the J gene TRBJ1-2, with TRBD1 matching 7 bases. The CDR3 loop spans 15 amino acids. Germline assignment: CDR1 LNHDA and CDR2 SQIVND (reference sequence). The ends lost 6 bases at V and 8 bases at J; junction bases unmatched: 15. The CDR3 DNA reads TGTGCCAGTAGCATCCGGGACAGTCCACCGAGAGGCTACACCTTC. Residues: CASSIRDSPPRGYTF.

This clone has only one observation. The chain joins TRBV11-3 to TRBJ1-1, with TRBD1 matching 9 bases. The CDR3 totals 17 residues. CDR1 is SGHNT, CDR2 YENEEA, per germline. V lost 5 bases and J lost 1; bases outside the gene matches: 11. In nucleotides, the CDR3 is TGTGCCAGCAGCCAACCACCAAGGGACAGGGCGAACACTGAAGCTTTCTTT. Amino acid sequence: CASSQPPRDRANTEAFF.